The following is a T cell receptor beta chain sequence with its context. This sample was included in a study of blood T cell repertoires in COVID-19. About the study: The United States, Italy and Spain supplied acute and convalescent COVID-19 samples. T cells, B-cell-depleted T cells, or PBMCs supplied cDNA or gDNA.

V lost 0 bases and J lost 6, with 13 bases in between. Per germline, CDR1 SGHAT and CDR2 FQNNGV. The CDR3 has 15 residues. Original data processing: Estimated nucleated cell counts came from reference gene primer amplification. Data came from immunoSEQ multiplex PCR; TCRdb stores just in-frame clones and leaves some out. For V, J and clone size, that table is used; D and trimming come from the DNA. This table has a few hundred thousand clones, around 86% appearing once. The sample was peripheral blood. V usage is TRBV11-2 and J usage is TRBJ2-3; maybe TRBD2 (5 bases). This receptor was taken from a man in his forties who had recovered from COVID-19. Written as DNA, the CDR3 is TGTGCCAGCAGCTTAGAACTAGGAGCAAGGGATACGCAGTATTTT. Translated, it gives CASSLELGARDTQYF.